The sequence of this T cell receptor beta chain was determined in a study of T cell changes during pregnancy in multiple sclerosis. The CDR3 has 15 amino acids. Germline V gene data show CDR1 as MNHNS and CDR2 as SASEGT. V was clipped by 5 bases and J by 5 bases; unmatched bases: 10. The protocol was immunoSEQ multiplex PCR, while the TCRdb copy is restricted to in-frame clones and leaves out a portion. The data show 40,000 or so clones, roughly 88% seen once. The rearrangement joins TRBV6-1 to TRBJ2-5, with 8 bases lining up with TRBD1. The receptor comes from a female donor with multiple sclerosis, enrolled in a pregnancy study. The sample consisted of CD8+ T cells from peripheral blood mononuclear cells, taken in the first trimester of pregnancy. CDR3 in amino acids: CASSNTRTGFETQYF. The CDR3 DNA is TGTGCCAGCAGTAATACTCGGACAGGGTTTGAGACCCAGTACTTC.